Presented here are 4 T cell receptor beta chains from one specimen sequenced in a study of blood T cell repertoires in COVID-19. TCRdb keeps only in-frame clones here, not all; method: immunoSEQ multiplex PCR. Here the sample spans some 150,000 clones, around 82% being singletons. The specimen was peripheral blood. The receptors here all came from a human donor with acute or convalescent COVID-19. The donor label of this sample is uncertain.

With regard to this clone: The sample carries other DNA sequences with the same CDR3. V is TRBV27 and J is TRBJ1-2; tentative D call: TRBD1 (6 bases). V gave up 6 bases and J gave up 0 bases, with 11 bases separating them. The CDR3 runs 14 residues. CDR1 is MNHEY and CDR2 is SMNVEV in the germline V gene (reference sequence). CDR3 DNA: TGTGCCAGCAGGAGGGACACATCTAACTATGGCTACACCTTC. Its protein product is CASRRDTSNYGYTF.

This chain uses TRBV5-6 with TRBJ1-1, with TRBD1 matching 7 bases. This CDR3 spans 14 amino acids. V shed 4 bases, J shed 1 base, and the junction held 4 bases outside the gene matches. The germline V gene encodes CDR1 SGHDT and CDR2 YYEEEE. CDR3 residues: CASSAGQPNTEAFF. CDR3 DNA sequence: TGTGCCAGCAGCGCGGGACAGCCGAACACTGAAGCTTTCTTT.

CDR3 bases: TGTGCCAGCAGAGGGGGGGGACAGGGCAACACCGGGGAGCTGTTTTTT. Protein: CASRGGGQGNTGELFF. The rearrangement joins TRBV25-1 to TRBJ2-2; the match to TRBD1 covers 9 bases. The ends lost 6 bases at V and 2 bases at J; junction bases unmatched: 7. This CDR3 is 16 amino acids long. Germline V gene sequence: CDR1 MGHDK, CDR2 SYGVNS.

V usage is TRBV6-6 and J usage is TRBJ1-1, with 9 bases identical to TRBD1. V dropped 6 bases and J dropped 5; count of bases not matched to a gene: 13. The germline V gene encodes CDR1 MNHNY and CDR2 SVGAGI (reference sequence). The length of the CDR3 is 16 residues. The CDR3 is CASSSSSQGARTEAFF. DNA of the CDR3: TGTGCCAGCAGCTCCTCGTCACAGGGGGCGCGGACTGAAGCTTTCTTT.